Given below is one T cell receptor beta chain in context. This entry comes from a study of beta chain features in type 1 diabetes. Background on the study: Examination of sorted cells across all samples involved approximately 100,000,000 cells.

The entirety of the isolated RNA underwent reverse transcription, so expressed TCRB transcripts were sequenced. TCRdb's table, derived via immunoSEQ multiplex PCR, lists solely in-frame clones and lacks some. The table has 200,000 to 250,000 clones, 25% to 30% seen once; the top ten hold 3.5% to 4%. Germline V gene data show CDR1 as SGHTA and CDR2 as FQGNSA. The CDR3 consists of 15 residues. V lost 2 bases and J 5 bases, leaving 15 bases between the germline ends. The rearrangement links TRBV7-2 to TRBJ2-5; no reliable D call. The sequenced material came from central memory CD4+ T cells from blood. The sequence derives from a man between 25 and 39 years old in good health. Here the CDR3 DNA reads TGTGCCAGCAGCTTAATGGGCGGTGGGCCTGAGACCCAGTACTTC. Translation gives CASSLMGGGPETQYF.